This TCR beta chain emerged from a study of shared clonotypes between healthy human individuals. Ten immunoSEQ deep assay plates held the unsorted PBMC DNA. The data were produced by immunoSEQ multiplex PCR, yet TCRdb's version contains in-frame clones alone and is incomplete. Of some 480,000 clones listed, roughly 78% are singletons. Those who donated, Caucasian adults without exception, all lived in Nashville, Tennessee. CDR1 is SGHRS and CDR2 is YFSETQ in the germline V gene. V gave up 6 bases and J gave up 2 bases; unmatched junction bases: 7. The CDR3 sequence is 15 residues long. This TCR was sampled from a woman in her thirties or forties in good health. Some clones in this sample may be carry-over from other donors' samples. The sequenced material came from PBMCs. The genes are TRBV5-1 and TRBJ2-1; the match to TRBD1 covers 8 bases. CDR3 sequence reads: CASNAGGLPYNEQFF. Here the CDR3 DNA reads TGCGCCAGCAATGCAGGGGGCCTTCCCTACAATGAGCAGTTCTTC.